This paragraph reports one T cell receptor (beta chain). The sample comes from a study of blood T cell repertoires in COVID-19. In the study's own analysis: For nucleated cells, counts were estimated from reference gene primer amplification. The assay was immunoSEQ multiplex PCR, and TCRdb's table has in-frame clones only and misses some. V and J calls and clone size follow that table, whereas D and trimming were derived from the DNA. The table records around 220,000 clones, about 91% of them present only once. The V and J ends lost 1 base and 4 bases respectively, with 8 bases between them. Germline V gives CDR1 LNHDA, CDR2 SQIVND (reference sequence). The CDR3 sequence is 14 residues long.

This sequence originates from a woman in her forties or fifties with acute COVID-19. V gene TRBV19 combines with J gene TRBJ1-5; D is uncertain. Sequenced material: PBMCs or T cells enriched from blood (not recorded which). Here the CDR3 DNA reads TGTGCCAGTAGTATAGTCAACAAAAATCAGCCCCAGCATTTT. This gives the protein CASSIVNKNQPQHF.